This T cell receptor beta chain was found in a study of control samples from healthy donors and cancer patients. Generated by immunoSEQ multiplex PCR, the TCRdb table keeps only in-frame clones and is missing some. The profile covers 75,000 to 100,000 clones, with roughly four fifths appearing a single time and 2% to 2.5% taken by the ten largest. This CDR3 region has 17 residues. Trimming took 0 bases from V and 3 from J; bases not matched to a gene: 6. Per germline, CDR1 MGHRA and CDR2 YSYEKL. The sequenced material came from blood. This TCR derives from a man aged 55 to 70 in good health. The gene calls are TRBV4-1 and TRBJ1-5; 9 bases line up with TRBD1. CDR3 in amino acids: CASSQDWGQGANQPQHF. CDR3 DNA: TGCGCCAGCAGCCAAGATTGGGGACAGGGCGCCAATCAGCCCCAGCATTTT.